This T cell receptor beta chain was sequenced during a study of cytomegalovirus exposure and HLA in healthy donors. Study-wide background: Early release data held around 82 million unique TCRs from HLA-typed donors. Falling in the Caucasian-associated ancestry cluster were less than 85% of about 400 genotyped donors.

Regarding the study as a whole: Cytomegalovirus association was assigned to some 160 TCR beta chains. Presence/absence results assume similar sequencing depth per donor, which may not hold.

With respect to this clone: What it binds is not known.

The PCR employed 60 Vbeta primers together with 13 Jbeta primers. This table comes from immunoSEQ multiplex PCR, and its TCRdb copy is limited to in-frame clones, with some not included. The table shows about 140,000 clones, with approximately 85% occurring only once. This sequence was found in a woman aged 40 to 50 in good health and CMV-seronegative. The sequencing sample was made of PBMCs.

The CDR3, as DNA: TGTGCCAGCAGCAGGGGACTTTCCTACGAGCAGTACTTC. Amino acid sequence: CASSRGLSYEQYF. The V and J genes are TRBV7-6 and TRBJ2-7; TRBD2 is a possible D gene (6 bases). V lost 5 bases, J lost 1 base, and 9 bases lay in between. The germline V gene encodes CDR1 SGHVS and CDR2 FNYEAQ. The CDR3 extends over 13 amino acids. Looking up the rest from reference TRBV7-6 and TRBJ2-7 gives the full variable domain: GAGVSQSPRYKVTKRGQDVALRCDPISGHVSLYWYRQALGQGPEFLTYFNYEAQQDKSGLPNDRFSAERPEGSISTLTIQRTEQRDSAMYRCASSRGLSYEQYFGPGTRLTVT.